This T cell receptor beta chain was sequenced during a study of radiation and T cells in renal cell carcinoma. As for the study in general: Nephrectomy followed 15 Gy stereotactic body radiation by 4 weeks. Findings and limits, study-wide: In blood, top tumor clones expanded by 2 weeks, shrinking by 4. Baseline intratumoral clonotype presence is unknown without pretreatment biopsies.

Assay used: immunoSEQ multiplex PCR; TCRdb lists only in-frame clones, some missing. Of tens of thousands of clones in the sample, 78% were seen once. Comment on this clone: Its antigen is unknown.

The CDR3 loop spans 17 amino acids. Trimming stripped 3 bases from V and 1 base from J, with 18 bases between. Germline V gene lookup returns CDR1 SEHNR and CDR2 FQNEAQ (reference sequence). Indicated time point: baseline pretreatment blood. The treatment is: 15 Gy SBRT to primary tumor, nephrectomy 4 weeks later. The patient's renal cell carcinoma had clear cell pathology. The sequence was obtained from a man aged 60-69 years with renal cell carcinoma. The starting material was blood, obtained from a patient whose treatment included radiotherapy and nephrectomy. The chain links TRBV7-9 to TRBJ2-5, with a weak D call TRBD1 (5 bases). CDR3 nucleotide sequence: TGTGCCAGCAGCTTTCCTCTTTCAGGGTTCACCCAAGAGACCCAGTACTTC. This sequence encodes CASSFPLSGFTQETQYF.